This T cell receptor (beta chain) was identified in a study of shared T cell receptors in the human thymus. The trim removed 4 bases at V and 2 bases at J, leaving 6 bases unmatched. The germline gives CDR1 LGHNA, CDR2 YSLEER. This CDR3 is built from 17 residues. Assay used: immunoSEQ multiplex PCR; TCRdb lists only in-frame clones, some missing. The data hold hundreds of thousands of clones, with around 82% observed a single time. The same data also went into a second study, on human thymus T cells. From that second work: Donors were healthy Finnish babies undergoing corrective operations for congenital heart defects. Thymic and blood repertoires appeared to carry a bias in their V and J gene usage. Related studies noted strongly shared thymic repertoires across unrelated people.

Sequencing was performed on thymocytes. J is TRBJ2-1 and V is TRBV4-3; TRBD2 aligns across 12 bases. This sequence was found in a boy in the first two years of life with a congenital heart defect. CDR3 sequence (DNA): TGCGCCAGCAGCCCCGTAGCTAGCGGGAGGGCCTACAATGAGCAGTTCTTC. Translating it yields CASSPVASGRAYNEQFF.